This note documents a single T cell receptor (beta chain) sequence. Its target is unknown. The data derive from a study of T cell responses to AZD1222 COVID-19 vaccine. Sequencing was performed with immunoSEQ multiplex PCR; in TCRdb, only in-frame clones are kept and a portion is missing. The sample holds 250,000 to 300,000 clones, approximately 94% seen once. Per germline, CDR1 SGHAT and CDR2 FQDESV (reference sequence). V was pared by 4 bases and J by 0 bases, with 7 bases between. The CDR3 is made up of 14 amino acids. Study-wide findings and caveats: Breadth and depth of Spike-specific TCRs rose after two AZD1222 doses.

This sequence was found in an adult who received the AZD1222 COVID-19 vaccine. J is TRBJ1-3 and V is TRBV11-1; D ambiguous. Sequenced here: peripheral blood, sampled 28 days after the second AZD1222 dose. The CDR3 bases are TGTGCCAGCAGCTCGGACCTCTCTGGAAACACCATATATTTT. Translation gives CASSSDLSGNTIYF. Combining the CDR3 with reference TRBV11-1 and TRBJ1-3 gives the whole variable domain EAEVAQSPRYKITEKSQAVAFWCDPISGHATLYWYRQILGQGPELLVQFQDESVVDDSQLPKDRFSAERLKGVDSTLKIQPAELGDSAMYLCASSSDLSGNTIYFGEGSWLTVV.